This entry lists 21 T cell receptor beta chains sequenced from one sample in a study of OX40 agonist ivuxolimab in advanced cancers. TCRdb's copy holds only in-frame clones and misses some; the assay was immunoSEQ multiplex PCR. The top ten clones hold around 7.4% of a sample with 75,000 to 95,000 clones, just under 90% of them seen once. The sample here was CD4+ or CD8+ T cells sorted from blood, taken in a trial of the OX40 agonist ivuxolimab. These TCRs come from an adult with an advanced solid tumor such as melanoma, head and neck, liver or kidney cancer.

The rearrangement joins TRBV6-5 to TRBJ2-7, with D unresolved. The ends were cut back, 0 bases at V and 4 bases at J, with 10 bases in the middle. Germline V gene data show CDR1 as MNHEY and CDR2 as SVGAGI. This CDR3 has 14 amino acids. CDR3 in amino acids: CASSYSDFGYEQYF. The CDR3 DNA is TGTGCCAGCAGTTACTCCGATTTCGGTTACGAGCAGTACTTC.

The chain links TRBV19 to TRBJ1-3; no definite D call. The CDR3 is 14 residues long. CDR1 is LNHDA and CDR2 is SQIVND in the germline V gene (reference sequence). Trimming took off 1 base at V and 1 base at J, with 5 bases between the two ends. Here the CDR3 DNA reads TGTGCCAGTAGTATAGCTGGGTCTGGAAACACCATATATTTT. Protein: CASSIAGSGNTIYF.

The chain couples TRBV7-9 to TRBJ2-7, with 9 positions matching TRBD1. Looked up from germline, CDR1 is SEHNR and CDR2 is FQNEAQ (reference sequence). The V gene end was trimmed by 1 base and the J gene end by 5 bases; junction bases not matched to a gene: 6. The CDR3 spans 15 residues. The CDR3 DNA sequence: TGTGCCAGCAGCTTAGGTGGACAGGGGCTGGACGAGCAGTACTTC. Translating it yields CASSLGGQGLDEQYF.

This clone came up a few times. The chain couples TRBV18 to TRBJ2-7; D not certain. Trimming stripped 0 bases from V and 6 bases from J, with 9 bases between. Germline assignment: CDR1 KGHSH and CDR2 LQKENI. The CDR3 sequence is 13 residues long. Here the CDR3 reads CASSPPIGSEQYF. CDR3 DNA sequence: TGTGCCAGCTCACCACCGATTGGGTCCGAGCAGTACTTC.

J is TRBJ2-1 and V is TRBV5-1; D remains unclear. V lost 4 bases and J 6 bases, leaving 14 bases between the germline ends. This CDR3 has 14 amino acids. Germline lookup yields CDR1 SGHRS and CDR2 YFSETQ. CDR3 sequence (DNA): TGCGCCAGCAGCCGCCCGGGTAAGCCCAATGAGCAGTTCTTC. Translated: CASSRPGKPNEQFF.

The chain uses TRBV9 and TRBJ2-7; D possibly corresponds to TRBD1 (5 bases). Per germline, CDR1 SGDLS and CDR2 YYNGEE. The CDR3 loop spans 14 amino acids. Trimming took 3 bases from V and 4 from J, leaving 14 bases between them. The CDR3 loop is CASSASSQGYEQYF. The CDR3 DNA reads as TGTGCCAGCAGCGCCAGCTCCCAGGGTTACGAGCAGTACTTC.

The chain is built from TRBV4-1 and TRBJ2-3; 11 bases match TRBD2. V shed 2 bases and J 7 bases; nucleotides not matched to a gene: 5. The CDR3 contains 15 residues. Looked up from germline, CDR1 is MGHRA and CDR2 is YSYEKL. CDR3: CASSQPASGRYTQYF. The CDR3 nucleotides are TGCGCCAGCAGCCAACCGGCTAGCGGGAGGTATACGCAGTATTTT.

This clone came up once. The chain couples TRBV5-1 to TRBJ1-1; D is undetermined. The CDR3 has 13 amino acids. Germline CDR1 is SGHRS and CDR2 is YFSETQ. The V gene lost 2 bases and the J gene lost 1 base, with 6 bases spanning the gap. The CDR3 bases are TGCGCCAGCAGCTTCGGACGGAACACTGAAGCTTTCTTT. Translating gives CASSFGRNTEAFF.

The chain joins TRBV6-1 to TRBJ2-1, with TRBD1 matching 10 bases. V lost 9 bases and J lost 9; bases outside the gene matches: 11. The CDR3 loop spans 14 amino acids. CDR1 and CDR2 (germline): MNHNS, SASEGT. CDR3 region: CARRDRGWDGEQFF. The DNA of the CDR3 is TGTGCCAGAAGGGACAGGGGATGGGATGGTGAGCAGTTCTTC.

The rearrangement joins TRBV6-1 to TRBJ1-5; D remains unclear. Germline lookup yields CDR1 MNHNS and CDR2 SASEGT. The CDR3 extends over 14 amino acids. The V and J ends lost 6 bases and 0 bases respectively, with 9 bases between them. The CDR3 nucleotides read TGTGCCAGCAGGGAGTTTTTTAGCAATCAGCCCCAGCATTTT. This translates into CASREFFSNQPQHF.

The chain joins TRBV11-3 to TRBJ2-7, with D tentatively TRBD1 (7 bases). This CDR3 has 15 residues. The germline CDR1 and CDR2 sequences are SGHNT and YENEEA. The V gene lost 2 bases and the J gene lost 3 bases, with 14 bases spanning the gap. As DNA, the CDR3 is TGTGCCAGCAGCTTAAGAGGACAGGACTACTACGAGCAGTACTTC. Encoded protein: CASSLRGQDYYEQYF.

V gene TRBV5-6 combines with J gene TRBJ2-2; D is undetermined. This CDR3 spans 15 amino acids. V was trimmed by 0 bases and J by 1 base, leaving 7 bases between them. Germline lookup yields CDR1 SGHDT and CDR2 YYEEEE. The CDR3 DNA is TGTGCCAGCAGCTTGGTCACCGGGAACACCGGGGAGCTGTTTTTT. Translated, it gives CASSLVTGNTGELFF.

V gene TRBV7-3 combines with J gene TRBJ2-5, with TRBD2 matching over 10 bases. This CDR3 spans 15 amino acids. V dropped 4 bases and J dropped 2; count of bases not matched to a gene: 4. Germline CDR1 SGHTA, CDR2 FQGTGA. CDR3 loop: CASSWGLAPQETQYF. In nucleotides, the CDR3 is TGTGCCAGCAGCTGGGGACTAGCGCCACAAGAGACCCAGTACTTC.

This chain uses TRBV10-2 with TRBJ2-1; D possibly corresponds to TRBD2 (5 bases). This CDR3 has 14 amino acids. The germline V gene has CDR1 WSHSY and CDR2 SAAADI. Trimming removed 11 bases at V and 2 bases at J, with 16 bases between. CDR3 loop: CALLGDPPYNEQFF. CDR3 nucleotide sequence: TGCGCCCTGCTCGGGGATCCCCCCTACAATGAGCAGTTCTTC.

The chain combines TRBV6-5 with TRBJ2-7, with D possibly TRBD2 on 6 matching bases. Germline V lookup: CDR1 MNHEY, CDR2 SVGAGI. V was shortened by 2 bases and J by 5 bases, with 16 bases between the two germline ends. This CDR3 has 15 residues. In DNA form, the CDR3 reads TGTGCCAGCAGTTACGGTGGAGGGGCCCCTGACGAGCAGTACTTC. It codes for CASSYGGGAPDEQYF.

The chain couples TRBV5-1 to TRBJ1-2; TRBD1 matches 12 bases. The CDR3 has 14 residues. Germline values: CDR1 SGHRS, CDR2 YFSETQ. Trimming removed 5 bases from V and 8 bases from J; junction bases left unmatched: 7. The CDR3 region is CASSVGTGGFGYTF. In DNA, the CDR3 is TGCGCCAGCAGTGTCGGGACAGGGGGCTTCGGCTACACCTTC.

This sequence joins TRBV6-6 and TRBJ2-2; the D gene is possibly TRBD2 (5 bases). CDR1 and CDR2 (germline): MNHNY, SVGAGI (reference sequence). Trimming removed 0 bases at V and 8 bases at J, with 16 bases between. The CDR3 has 16 amino acids. The DNA for the CDR3 is TGTGCCAGCAGTTACTCGACGCTAGCTATAAGGGGGGAGCTGTTTTTT. Residues: CASSYSTLAIRGELFF.

This clone was observed a handful of times. The gene calls are TRBV2 and TRBJ2-7; no reliable D call. Germline values: CDR1 SNHLY, CDR2 FYNNEI. The ends were cut back, 0 bases at V and 3 bases at J, with 3 bases in the middle. CDR3 length equals 12 residues. The CDR3 nucleotides read TGTGCCAGCAGTGAAGCCCGCTACGAGCAGTACTTC. It encodes CASSEARYEQYF.

This clone turned up a few times. This chain joins TRBV6-9 and TRBJ2-7; possible D gene TRBD1, 6 bases. The CDR3 covers 16 residues. The germline gives CDR1 MNHGY, CDR2 SVAAGI. The germline V and J ends were trimmed by 5 bases and 0 bases, with 17 bases remaining between them. The CDR3 loop reads CASSTLDSPTSYEQYF. As DNA, the CDR3 is TGTGCCAGCAGTACCTTGGACAGCCCGACCTCCTACGAGCAGTACTTC.

The chain links TRBV6-5 to TRBJ1-2, with TRBD1 identical over 9 bases. The germline CDR1 and CDR2 sequences are MNHEY and SVGAGI. This CDR3 comprises 12 residues. The V and J ends lost 6 bases and 8 bases, in that order; junction bases with no gene match: 4. For the CDR3, the DNA is TGTGCCAGCAGCAAGGACAGGGGAGGCTACACCTTC. Its protein is CASSKDRGGYTF.

Here the CDR3 DNA reads TGTGCCAGCAGCTTTGGGACTAGCCCCTACAATGAGCAGTTCTTC. Translated: CASSFGTSPYNEQFF. The chain joins TRBV7-9 to TRBJ2-1; the match to TRBD2 covers 9 bases. CDR3 length: 15 residues. The V gene's germline CDR1 is SEHNR and CDR2 FQNEAQ (reference sequence). Germline trimming cut 3 bases from V and 2 bases from J; bases unmatched to any gene: 2.